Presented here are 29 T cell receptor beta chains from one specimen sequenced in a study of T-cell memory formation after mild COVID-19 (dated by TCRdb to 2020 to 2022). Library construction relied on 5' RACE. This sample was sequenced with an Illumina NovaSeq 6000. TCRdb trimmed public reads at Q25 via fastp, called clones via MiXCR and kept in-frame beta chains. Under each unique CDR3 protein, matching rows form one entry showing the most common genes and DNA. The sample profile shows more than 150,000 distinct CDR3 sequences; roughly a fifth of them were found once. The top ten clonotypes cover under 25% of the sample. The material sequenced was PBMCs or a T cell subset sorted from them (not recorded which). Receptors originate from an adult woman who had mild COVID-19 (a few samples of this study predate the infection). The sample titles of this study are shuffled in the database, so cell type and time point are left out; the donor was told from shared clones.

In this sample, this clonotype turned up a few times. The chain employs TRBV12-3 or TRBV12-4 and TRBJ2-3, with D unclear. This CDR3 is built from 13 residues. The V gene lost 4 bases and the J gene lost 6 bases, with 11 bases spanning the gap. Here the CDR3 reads CASSWGTIDTQYF. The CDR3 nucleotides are TGTGCCAGCAGTTGGGGAACGATCGATACGCAGTATTTT.

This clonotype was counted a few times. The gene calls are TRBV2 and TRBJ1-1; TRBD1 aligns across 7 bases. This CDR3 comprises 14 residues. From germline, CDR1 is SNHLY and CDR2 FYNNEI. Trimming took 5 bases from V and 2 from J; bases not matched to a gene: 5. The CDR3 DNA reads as TGTGCCAGCAGTCTCAGACAGGGAAACACTGAAGCTTTCTTT. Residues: CASSLRQGNTEAFF.

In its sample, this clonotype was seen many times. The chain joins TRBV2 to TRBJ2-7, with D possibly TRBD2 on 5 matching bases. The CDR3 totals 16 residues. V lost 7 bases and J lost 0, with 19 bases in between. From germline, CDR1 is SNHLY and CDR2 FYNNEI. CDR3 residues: CASKKEVDSASYEQYF. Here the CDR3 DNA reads TGTGCCAGCAAGAAGGAGGTAGATTCCGCCTCCTACGAGCAGTACTTC. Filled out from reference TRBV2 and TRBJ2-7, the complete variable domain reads EPEVTQTPSHQVTQMGQEVILRCVPISNHLYFYWYRQILGQKVEFLVSFYNNEISEKSEIFDDQFSVERPDGSNFTLKIRSTKLEDSAMYFCASKKEVDSASYEQYFGPGTRLTVT.

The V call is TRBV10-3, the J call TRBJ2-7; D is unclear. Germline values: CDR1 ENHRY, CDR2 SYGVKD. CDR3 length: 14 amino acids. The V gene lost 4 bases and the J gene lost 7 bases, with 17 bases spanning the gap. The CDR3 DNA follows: TGTGCCATCAGTGGGAACAGCGCCTTTCGGGAGCAGTACTTC. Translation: CAISGNSAFREQYF.

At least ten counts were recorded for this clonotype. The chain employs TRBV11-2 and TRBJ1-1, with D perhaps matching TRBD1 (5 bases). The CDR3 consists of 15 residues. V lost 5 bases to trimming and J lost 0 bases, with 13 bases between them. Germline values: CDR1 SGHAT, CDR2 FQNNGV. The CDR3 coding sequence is TGTGCCAGCAGCCCCCCGGGACGCCTGAACACTGAAGCTTTCTTT. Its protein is CASSPPGRLNTEAFF.

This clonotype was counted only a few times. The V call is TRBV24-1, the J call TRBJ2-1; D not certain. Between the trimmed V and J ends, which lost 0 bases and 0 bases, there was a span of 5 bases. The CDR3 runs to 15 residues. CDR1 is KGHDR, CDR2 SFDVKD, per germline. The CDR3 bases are TGTGCCACCAGTGATTTGACTGGCTCCTACAATGAGCAGTTCTTC. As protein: CATSDLTGSYNEQFF.

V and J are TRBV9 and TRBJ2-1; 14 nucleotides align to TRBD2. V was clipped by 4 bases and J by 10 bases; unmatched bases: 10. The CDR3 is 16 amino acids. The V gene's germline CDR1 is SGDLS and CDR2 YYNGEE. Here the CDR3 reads CASSSPTSGGAGEQFF. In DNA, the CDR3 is TGTGCCAGCAGCTCTCCGACTAGCGGGGGGGCAGGAGAGCAGTTCTTC.

CDR3 DNA: TGTGCCAGCAGCTTATCCTTGACACTGAACACTGAAGCTTTCTTT. This translates into CASSLSLTLNTEAFF. The J gene is TRBJ1-1, the V gene TRBV7-2, with D uncertain. The V gene's germline CDR1 is SGHTA and CDR2 FQGNSA. V lost 2 bases and J 0 bases, leaving 10 bases between the germline ends. The CDR3 runs to 15 residues.

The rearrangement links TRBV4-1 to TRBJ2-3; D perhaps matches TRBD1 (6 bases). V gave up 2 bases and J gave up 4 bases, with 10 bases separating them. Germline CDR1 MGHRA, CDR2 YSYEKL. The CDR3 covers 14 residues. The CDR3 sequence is CASSQSGGADTQYF. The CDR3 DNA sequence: TGCGCCAGCAGCCAAAGTGGGGGCGCAGATACGCAGTATTTT.

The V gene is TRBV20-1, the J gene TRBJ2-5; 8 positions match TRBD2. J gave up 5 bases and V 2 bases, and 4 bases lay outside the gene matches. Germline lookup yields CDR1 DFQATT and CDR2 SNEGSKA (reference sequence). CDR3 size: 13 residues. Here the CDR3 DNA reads TGCAGTGCTAGAATTCGCGGGGGGGAGACCCAGTACTTC. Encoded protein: CSARIRGGETQYF.

The CDR3 DNA reads as TGCAGTGCTCCAGGGACCGCCAATCCCTACGAGCAGTACTTC. It translates to CSAPGTANPYEQYF. The chain employs TRBV20-1 and TRBJ2-7; D is tentatively TRBD1 or TRBD2 (5 bases each). Deletions cut 5 bases from V and 2 bases from J, with 16 bases between. CDR1 and CDR2 (germline): DFQATT, SNEGSKA (reference sequence). The CDR3 loop spans 14 amino acids.

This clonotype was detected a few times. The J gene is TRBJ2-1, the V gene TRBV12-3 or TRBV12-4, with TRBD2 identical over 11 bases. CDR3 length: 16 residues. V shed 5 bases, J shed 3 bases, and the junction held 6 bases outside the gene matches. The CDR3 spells CASSRSLAGGYNEQFF. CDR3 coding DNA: TGTGCCAGCAGTCGAAGTCTAGCGGGGGGCTACAATGAGCAGTTCTTC.

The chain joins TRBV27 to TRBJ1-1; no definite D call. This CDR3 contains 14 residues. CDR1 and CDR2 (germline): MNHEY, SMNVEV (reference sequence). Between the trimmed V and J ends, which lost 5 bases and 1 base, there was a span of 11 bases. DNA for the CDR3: TGTGCCAGCAGTAGACCGGGAGAGAACACTGAAGCTTTCTTT. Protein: CASSRPGENTEAFF.

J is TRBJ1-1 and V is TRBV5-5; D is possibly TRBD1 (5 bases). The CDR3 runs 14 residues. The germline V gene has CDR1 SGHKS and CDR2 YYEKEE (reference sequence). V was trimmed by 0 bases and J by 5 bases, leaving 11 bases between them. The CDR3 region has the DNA TGTGCCAGCAGCTTGGAGGGGTTTTGGACTGAAGCTTTCTTT. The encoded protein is CASSLEGFWTEAFF.

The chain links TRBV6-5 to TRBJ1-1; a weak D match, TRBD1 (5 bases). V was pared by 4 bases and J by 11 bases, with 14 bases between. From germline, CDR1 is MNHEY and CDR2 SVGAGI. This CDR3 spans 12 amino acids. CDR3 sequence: CASSSHGGGAFF. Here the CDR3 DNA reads TGTGCCAGCAGTTCCCACGGGGGAGGCGCTTTCTTT.

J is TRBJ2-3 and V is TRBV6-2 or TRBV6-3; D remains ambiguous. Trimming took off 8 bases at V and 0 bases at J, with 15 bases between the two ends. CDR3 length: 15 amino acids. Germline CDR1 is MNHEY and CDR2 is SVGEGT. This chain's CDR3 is CASGYGQTSTDTQYF. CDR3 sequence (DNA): TGTGCCAGCGGCTACGGCCAAACAAGCACAGATACGCAGTATTTT.

In nucleotides, the CDR3 is TGTGCCAGCAGCCAAGTCGCGGGCTCCGGGGAGCTGTTTTTT. This encodes CASSQVAGSGELFF. The J gene is TRBJ2-2, the V gene TRBV14, with D perhaps TRBD2 (5 bases). This CDR3 comprises 14 residues. Germline V gene sequence: CDR1 SGHDN, CDR2 FVKESK. The V end was cut by 1 base, the J end by 6 bases, with 9 bases between.

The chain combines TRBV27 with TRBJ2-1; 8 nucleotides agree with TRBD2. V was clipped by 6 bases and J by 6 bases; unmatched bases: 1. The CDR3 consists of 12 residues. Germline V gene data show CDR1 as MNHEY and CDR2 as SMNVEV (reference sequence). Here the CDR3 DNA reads TGTGCCAGCAGACTAGCGGCCAATGAGCAGTTCTTC. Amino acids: CASRLAANEQFF.

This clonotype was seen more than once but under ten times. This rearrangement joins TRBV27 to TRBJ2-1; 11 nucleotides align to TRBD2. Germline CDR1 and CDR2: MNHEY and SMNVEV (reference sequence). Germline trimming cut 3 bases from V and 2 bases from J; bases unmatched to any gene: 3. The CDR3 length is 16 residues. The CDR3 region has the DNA TGTGCCAGCAGTTTTAGCGGGGGGGCTGCCTACAATGAGCAGTTCTTC. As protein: CASSFSGGAAYNEQFF.

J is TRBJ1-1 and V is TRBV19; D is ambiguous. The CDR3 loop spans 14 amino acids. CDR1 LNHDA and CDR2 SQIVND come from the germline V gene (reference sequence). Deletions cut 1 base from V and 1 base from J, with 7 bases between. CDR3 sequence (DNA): TGTGCCAGTAGTATAGCCCCCGGGAACACTGAAGCTTTCTTT. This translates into CASSIAPGNTEAFF.

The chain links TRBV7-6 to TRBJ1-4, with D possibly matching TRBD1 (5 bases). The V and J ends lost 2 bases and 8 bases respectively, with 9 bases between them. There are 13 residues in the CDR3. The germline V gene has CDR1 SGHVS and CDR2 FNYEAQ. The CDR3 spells CASSLSGGEKLFF. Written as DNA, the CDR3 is TGTGCCAGCAGCTTAAGCGGGGGGGAAAAACTGTTTTTT. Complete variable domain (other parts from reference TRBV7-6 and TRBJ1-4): GAGVSQSPRYKVTKRGQDVALRCDPISGHVSLYWYRQALGQGPEFLTYFNYEAQQDKSGLPNDRFSAERPEGSISTLTIQRTEQRDSAMYRCASSLSGGEKLFFGSGTQLSVL.

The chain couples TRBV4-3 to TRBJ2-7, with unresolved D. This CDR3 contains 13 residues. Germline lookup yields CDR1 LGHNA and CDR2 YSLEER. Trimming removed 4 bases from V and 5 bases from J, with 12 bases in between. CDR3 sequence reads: CASSPDSRHEQYF. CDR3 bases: TGCGCCAGCAGCCCTGATAGCCGCCACGAGCAGTACTTC.

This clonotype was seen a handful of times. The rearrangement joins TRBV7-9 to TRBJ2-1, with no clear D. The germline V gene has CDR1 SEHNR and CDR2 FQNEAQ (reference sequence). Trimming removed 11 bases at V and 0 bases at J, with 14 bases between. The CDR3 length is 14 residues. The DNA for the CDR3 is TGTGCCGGCCAATGGATGAGCTCCTACAATGAGCAGTTCTTC. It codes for CAGQWMSSYNEQFF.

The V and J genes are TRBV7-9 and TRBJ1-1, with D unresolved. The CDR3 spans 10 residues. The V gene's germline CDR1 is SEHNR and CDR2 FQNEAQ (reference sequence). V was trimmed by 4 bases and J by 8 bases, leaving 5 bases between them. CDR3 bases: TGTGCCAGCAGCTCCCTAGAAGCTTTCTTT. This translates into CASSSLEAFF.

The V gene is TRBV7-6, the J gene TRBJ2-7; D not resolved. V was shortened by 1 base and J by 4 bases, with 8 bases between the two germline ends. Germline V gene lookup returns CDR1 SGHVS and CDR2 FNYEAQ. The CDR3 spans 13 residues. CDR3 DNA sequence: TGTGCCAGCAGCTTAGAGGCTGGTTACGAGCAGTACTTC. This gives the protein CASSLEAGYEQYF.

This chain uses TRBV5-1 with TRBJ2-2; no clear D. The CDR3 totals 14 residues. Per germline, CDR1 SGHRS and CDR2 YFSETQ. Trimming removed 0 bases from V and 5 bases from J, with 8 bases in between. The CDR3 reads CASSLESGTGELFF. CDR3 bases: TGCGCCAGCAGCTTGGAATCTGGGACCGGGGAGCTGTTTTTT.

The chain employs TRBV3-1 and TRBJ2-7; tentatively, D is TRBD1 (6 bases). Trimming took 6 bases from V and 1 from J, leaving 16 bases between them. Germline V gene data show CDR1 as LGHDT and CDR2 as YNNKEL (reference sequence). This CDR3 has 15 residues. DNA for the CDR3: TGTGCCAGCAGTCACCCCAGGGGAAAATCCTACGAGCAGTACTTC. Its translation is CASSHPRGKSYEQYF.

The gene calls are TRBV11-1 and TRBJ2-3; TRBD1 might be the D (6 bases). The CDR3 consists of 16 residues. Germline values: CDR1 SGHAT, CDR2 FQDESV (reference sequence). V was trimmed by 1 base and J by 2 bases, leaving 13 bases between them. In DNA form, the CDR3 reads TGTGCCAGCAGCTTAGAAGGGGGACAAATCACAGATACGCAGTATTTT. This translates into CASSLEGGQITDTQYF.

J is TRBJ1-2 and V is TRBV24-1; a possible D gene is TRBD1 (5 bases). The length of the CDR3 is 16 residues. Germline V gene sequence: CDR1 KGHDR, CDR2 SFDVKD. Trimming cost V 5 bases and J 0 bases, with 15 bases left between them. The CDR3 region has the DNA TGTGCCACCAGTGGGGCCACGGACAATACTAACTATGGCTACACCTTC. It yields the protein CATSGATDNTNYGYTF.